What follows are 6 T cell receptor beta chains derived from one specimen sequenced in a study of cytomegalovirus exposure and HLA in healthy donors. The PCR contained 60 Vbeta and 13 Jbeta primers. Profiled with immunoSEQ multiplex PCR; TCRdb holds only in-frame clones, not every one. The sample holds about 160,000 clones, 85% seen once. The sequenced material came from PBMCs. The receptors derive from a boy aged 2 to 9 in good health and CMV-seronegative.

The rearrangement links TRBV2 to TRBJ1-1; D gene unclear. Germline loops: CDR1 SNHLY, CDR2 FYNNEI. Deletions cut 6 bases from V and 8 bases from J, with 13 bases between. The CDR3 totals 12 residues. The CDR3 sequence is CASRESSPEAFF. The CDR3 nucleotides are TGTGCCAGCAGGGAGAGTAGCCCCGAAGCTTTCTTT. Using reference TRBV2 and TRBJ1-1 for the parts outside the CDR3, the full variable domain is EPEVTQTPSHQVTQMGQEVILRCVPISNHLYFYWYRQILGQKVEFLVSFYNNEISEKSEIFDDQFSVERPDGSNFTLKIRSTKLEDSAMYFCASRESSPEAFFGQGTRLTVV.

A few counts support this clone. The V and J genes are TRBV28 and TRBJ1-2; weak D call: TRBD1 (5 bases). The CDR3 spans 13 residues. Between the trimmed V and J ends, which lost 8 bases and 2 bases, there was a span of 12 bases. Germline V CDR1 and CDR2: MDHEN, SYDVKM. The CDR3 DNA follows: TGTGCCAGCGTCAAAGCAGGGAACTATGGCTACACCTTC. Translation gives CASVKAGNYGYTF.

The chain is built from TRBV28 and TRBJ2-5; D is unclear. Deletions cut 2 bases from V and 5 bases from J, with 15 bases between. From germline, CDR1 is MDHEN and CDR2 SYDVKM. CDR3 length equals 15 residues. The CDR3 DNA reads TGTGCCAGCAGTTTAGGTAACCGTCGAGCGGAGACCCAGTACTTC. Translating gives CASSLGNRRAETQYF.

In its sample, this clone was seen a few times. The chain's CDR3 is CASSFTDRVHYGYTF. The CDR3 nucleotides are TGTGCCAGCAGCTTCACCGACAGGGTACACTATGGCTACACCTTC. The chain employs TRBV5-8 and TRBJ1-2, with 7 bases that match TRBD1. The CDR3 covers 15 residues. V was pared by 2 bases and J by 3 bases, with 7 bases of the junction left unmatched. Germline-derived CDR1 and CDR2 are SGHTS and YDEGEE.

The gene calls are TRBV10-3 and TRBJ2-2, with TRBD1 identical over 11 bases. The germline V gene encodes CDR1 ENHRY and CDR2 SYGVKD. The CDR3 runs to 17 residues. Losses at the gene ends were 10 bases for V and 1 base for J; bases not matched to a gene: 11. This chain's CDR3 is CATASGQGEENTGELFF. In nucleotides, the CDR3 is TGTGCCACAGCCTCGGGACAGGGGGAAGAGAACACCGGGGAGCTGTTTTTT.

This clone is a singleton in its sample. CDR3 sequence reads: CASSHETSGNTGELFF. The CDR3 coding sequence is TGTGCCAGCAGTCACGAGACTAGCGGAAACACCGGGGAGCTGTTTTTT. The chain couples TRBV7-9 to TRBJ2-2; 9 bases are a match to TRBD2. The CDR3 extends over 16 amino acids. From germline, CDR1 is SEHNR and CDR2 FQNEAQ (reference sequence). Unmatched junction bases numbered 7, after V lost 6 bases and J lost 2 bases. Together with reference TRBV7-9 and TRBJ2-2, the CDR3 gives the full variable domain: DTGVSQNPRHKITKRGQNVTFRCDPISEHNRLYWYRQTLGQGPEFLTYFQNEAQLEKSRLLSDRFSAERPKGSFSTLEIQRTEQGDSAMYLCASSHETSGNTGELFFGEGSRLTVL.